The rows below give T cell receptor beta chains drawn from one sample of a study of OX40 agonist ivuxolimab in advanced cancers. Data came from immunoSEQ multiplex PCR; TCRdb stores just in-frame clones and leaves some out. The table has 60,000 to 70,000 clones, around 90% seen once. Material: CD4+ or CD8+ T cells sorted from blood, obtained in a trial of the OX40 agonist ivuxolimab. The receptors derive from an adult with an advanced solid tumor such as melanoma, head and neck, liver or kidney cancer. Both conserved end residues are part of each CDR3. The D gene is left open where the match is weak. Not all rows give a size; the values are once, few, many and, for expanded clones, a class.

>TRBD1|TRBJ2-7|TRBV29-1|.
TGCAGCGTTGCGACAGGGGGGAACGAGCAGTACTTC
CSVATGGNEQYF
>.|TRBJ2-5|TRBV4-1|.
TGCGCCAGCAGCCAAGCCGCAGGGGGGGAGACCCAGTACTTC
CASSQAAGGETQYF
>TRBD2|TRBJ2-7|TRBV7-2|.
TGTGCCAGCAGCTTAGGGGTTACTAGCGCCTCCTACGAGCAGTACTTC
CASSLGVTSASYEQYF
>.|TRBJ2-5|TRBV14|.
TGTGCCAGCAGCCAATTCGCGGGAACACAAGAGACCCAGTACTTC
CASSQFAGTQETQYF
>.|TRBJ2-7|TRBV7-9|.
TGTGCCAGCAGCCAACCCTCGGGGAGCTCCGAGCAGTACTTC
CASSQPSGSSEQYF
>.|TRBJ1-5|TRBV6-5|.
TGTGCCAGCAGTAGTAGGCAGGATAATCAGCCCCAGCATTTT
CASSSRQDNQPQHF
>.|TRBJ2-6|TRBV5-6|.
TGTGCCAGCAGCTTGGAGCCGGGATTTGGTGGGGCCAACGTCCTGACTTTC
CASSLEPGFGGANVLTF
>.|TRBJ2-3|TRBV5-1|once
TGCGCCAGCAGCTTGCTGCGGGCAGGCGATACGCAGTATTTT
CASSLLRAGDTQYF
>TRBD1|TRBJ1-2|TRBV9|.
TGTGCCAGCAGTGCAGGGGGCGCGGAGGGCTACACCTTC
CASSAGGAEGYTF
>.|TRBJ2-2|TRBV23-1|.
TGCGCCAGCAGTCAATATCAGGAGGCTAGGGACACCGGGGAGCTGTTTTTT
CASSQYQEARDTGELFF
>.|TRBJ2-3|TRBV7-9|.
TGTGCCAGCAGCTTAGGGGTAGTTGGGTTCACAGATACGCAGTATTTT
CASSLGVVGFTDTQYF
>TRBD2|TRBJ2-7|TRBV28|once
TGTGCCAGCAGCCTCAGCGGGACCATCTCCTACGAGCAGTACTTC
CASSLSGTISYEQYF
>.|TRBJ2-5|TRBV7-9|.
TGTGCCAGCAGCTTAGCGCAGGGGGGCGAGACCCAGTACTTC
CASSLAQGGETQYF
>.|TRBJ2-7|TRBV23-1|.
TGCGCCAGCAGTCAATCGGAGGACGGGACCCCGTACGAGCAGTACTTC
CASSQSEDGTPYEQYF
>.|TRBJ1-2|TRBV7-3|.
TGTGCCAGCAGCTTAAATTCAGGGAACTATGGCTACACCTTC
CASSLNSGNYGYTF
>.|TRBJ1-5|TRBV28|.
TGTGCCAGCAGTTTAGGGGGGTGGGTGAATCAGCCCCAGCATTTT
CASSLGGWVNQPQHF
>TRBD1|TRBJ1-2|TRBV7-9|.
TGTGCCAGCAGAAATACAGGGGGGGTATCGGGCGGCTACACCTTC
CASRNTGGVSGGYTF
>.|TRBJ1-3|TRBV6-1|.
TGTGCCAGCAGCGCCCCCCAGAGACCCGGGTATTTT
CASSAPQRPGYF
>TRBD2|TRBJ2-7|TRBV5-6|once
TGTGCCAGCAGCTTGGGACCCCCACTAGCGGAGACCTCCTACGAGCAGTACTTC
CASSLGPPLAETSYEQYF
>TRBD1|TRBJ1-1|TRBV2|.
TGTGCCAGCAGTGAAAGACAGGGGTGGACTGAAGCTTTCTTT
CASSERQGWTEAFF
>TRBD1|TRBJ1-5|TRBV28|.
TGTGCCAGCGGACAGGGGACCCTTTATAGCAATCAGCCCCAGCATTTT
CASGQGTLYSNQPQHF
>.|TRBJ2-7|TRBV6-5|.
TGTGCCAGCAGGCGGTTGGGGGATTCGTACGAGCAGCACTTC
CASRRLGDSYEQHF
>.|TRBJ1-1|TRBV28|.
TGTGCCTGCTTCACAGGGCGTGAAGCTTTCTTT
CACFTGREAFF
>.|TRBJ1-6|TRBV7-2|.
TGTGCCAGCAGCTTATTAAGGCAGGGGAATTCACCCCTCCACTTT
CASSLLRQGNSPLHF
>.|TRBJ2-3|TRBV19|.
TGTGCCAGTAGTCAGGGGAGTAGCACAGATACGCAGTATTTT
CASSQGSSTDTQYF
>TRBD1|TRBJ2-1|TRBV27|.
TGTGCCAGCAGGGACAGGGGAGTTAATGAGCAGTTCTTC
CASRDRGVNEQFF
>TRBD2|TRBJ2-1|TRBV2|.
TGTGCCAGCAGGACTAGCGGGAGGATAGATGAGCAGTTCTTC
CASRTSGRIDEQFF
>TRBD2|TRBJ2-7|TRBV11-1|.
TGTGCCAGCAGCTTAAGCGGGAGTATCTACGAGCAGTACTTC
CASSLSGSIYEQYF
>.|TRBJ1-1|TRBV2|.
TGTGCCAGCACGGGGGAGGGAGAGGGCACTGAAGCTTTCTTT
CASTGEGEGTEAFF